Each of the 25 T cell receptor beta chains below was sequenced from the same sample in a study of graft-versus-host responses after intestinal transplantation (dated by TCRdb to the early 2020s). No antigen is known for these receptors. The library relied on the immunoSEQ multiplex PCR assay. TCRdb obtained this table from immuneACCESS and retained in-frame rearrangements with V and J assigned. These tables miss some clones; where compared with another copy, unresolved V genes account for less than half of the shortfall, and the remainder is unexplained. This sample is represented by some 90,000 clones; 85% to 95% of them were singletons. Approximately 5.6% of the sample lies in the top ten. The time point label of this sample denotes: cells obtained before transplantation from donor or recipient. This specimen consisted of unstimulated CD8+ T cells sorted from spleen or lymph node cells, obtained before intestinal transplant. The receptors here all came from a human donor who received an intestinal transplant.

This chain links TRBV7-9 with TRBJ1-5; no clear D. Germline loops: CDR1 SEHNR, CDR2 FQNEAQ (reference sequence). The V end lost 2 bases, the J end lost 5 bases, and 4 bases lay between the germline ends. This CDR3 has 12 amino acids. This chain's CDR3 is CASSLFDQPQHF. The DNA of the CDR3 is TGTGCCAGCAGCTTATTCGATCAGCCCCAGCATTTT.

The chain is built from TRBV5-3 and TRBJ1-3, with D possibly matching TRBD1 (5 bases). TRBV5-3 counts as an open reading frame of uncertain function. The length of the CDR3 is 16 residues. The germline V and J ends were trimmed by 0 bases and 7 bases, with 17 bases remaining between them. CDR3 residues: CARSLAWQGVWNTIYF. The DNA of the CDR3 is TGTGCCAGAAGCTTGGCCTGGCAGGGCGTTTGGAACACCATATATTTT.

This chain joins TRBV11-2 and TRBJ2-7; unclear D gene. Trimming left V 5 bases short and J 1 base short, with 6 bases between. The CDR3 spans 12 residues. Germline values: CDR1 SGHAT, CDR2 FQNNGV. The CDR3 nucleotides are TGTGCCAGCAGCCTGGGATCCTACGAGCAGTACTTC. This encodes CASSLGSYEQYF.

The chain recombines TRBV19 with TRBJ2-7, with a possible D match to TRBD1 (6 bases). The CDR3 has 16 amino acids. In germline, CDR1 is LNHDA, CDR2 SQIVND (reference sequence). Trimming shortened V by 3 bases and J by 3 bases, and 18 bases separated the two germline ends. The CDR3 protein is CASSMGQGSFGYEQYF. In DNA, the CDR3 is TGTGCCAGTAGTATGGGGCAGGGGAGCTTTGGCTACGAGCAGTACTTC.

The CDR3 loop reads CSVVGLAVYNEQFF. For the CDR3, the DNA is TGCAGCGTTGTAGGACTAGCGGTCTACAATGAGCAGTTCTTC. This chain uses TRBV29-1 with TRBJ2-1; 10 nucleotides line up with TRBD2. CDR1 is SQVTM and CDR2 is ANQGSEA in the germline V gene. Germline trimming cut 4 bases from V and 3 bases from J; bases unmatched to any gene: 3. The CDR3 runs 14 residues.

The chain recombines TRBV11-3 with TRBJ1-4, with D uncertain. Deletions cut 1 base from V and 3 bases from J, with 15 bases between. This CDR3 has 17 amino acids. Germline CDR1 and CDR2: SGHNT and YENEEA. The CDR3 sequence is CASSLGYLDGPNEKLFF. CDR3 nucleotides: TGTGCCAGCAGCTTAGGGTATCTGGACGGACCTAATGAAAAACTGTTTTTT.

The gene calls are TRBV4-1 and TRBJ1-3, with no clear D. V was shortened by 1 base and J by 9 bases, with 13 bases between the two germline ends. The germline V gene has CDR1 MGHRA and CDR2 YSYEKL. The CDR3 extends over 14 amino acids. CDR3 residues: CASSQVPRRGTIYF. The CDR3 DNA reads as TGCGCCAGCAGCCAAGTCCCACGCCGCGGCACCATATATTTT.

The chain carries TRBV11-2 and TRBJ2-5; TRBD2 aligns across 7 bases. Germline-derived CDR1 and CDR2 are SGHAT and FQNNGV. J was trimmed by 3 bases and V by 0 bases; bases with no gene match: 4. The CDR3 spans 15 residues. CDR3 region: CASSLERRGEETQYF. Written as DNA, the CDR3 is TGTGCCAGCAGCTTAGAGCGACGGGGGGAAGAGACCCAGTACTTC.

The chain's CDR3 is CASSLTGQAANEQFF. Here the CDR3 DNA reads TGTGCCAGCAGCTTAACGGGACAGGCGGCCAATGAGCAGTTCTTC. V gene TRBV7-3 combines with J gene TRBJ2-1; 8 nucleotides agree with TRBD1. Unmatched junction bases numbered 4, after V lost 0 bases and J lost 6 bases. The CDR3 contains 15 residues. Germline V gene data show CDR1 as SGHTA and CDR2 as FQGTGA.

J is TRBJ2-7 and V is TRBV5-1; D call uncertain. V was pared by 1 base and J by 5 bases, with 13 bases between. Germline CDR1 and CDR2: SGHRS and YFSETQ. This CDR3 has 14 amino acids. The CDR3 region is CASSLRQVEDEQYF. DNA for the CDR3: TGCGCCAGCAGCTTGAGGCAGGTCGAGGACGAGCAGTACTTC.

The chain employs TRBV30 and TRBJ1-3; D call uncertain. The germline V gene has CDR1 GTSNPN and CDR2 SVGIG (reference sequence). CDR3 size: 12 residues. Trimming cost V 0 bases and J 3 bases, with 3 bases left between them. This CDR3 is CAWSVYGNTIYF. The CDR3, as DNA: TGTGCCTGGAGTGTGTATGGAAACACCATATATTTT.

V is TRBV6-6 and J is TRBJ1-2; a weak D match, TRBD1 (6 bases). This CDR3 is built from 13 residues. Germline CDR1 reads MNHNY; CDR2 reads SVGAGI (reference sequence). V dropped 5 bases and J dropped 3 bases, with 10 bases sitting between them. The DNA for the CDR3 is TGTGCCAGCAGTCCGGGGGGGCACTATGGCTACACCTTC. Translated: CASSPGGHYGYTF.

The CDR3 is CASSWVRGGNEQFF. CDR3 coding DNA: TGTGCCAGCAGTTGGGTAAGGGGCGGAAATGAGCAGTTCTTC. The chain carries TRBV27 and TRBJ2-1; possibly TRBD1 for D (5 bases). This CDR3 region has 14 residues. Germline CDR1 is MNHEY and CDR2 is SMNVEV (reference sequence). V was shortened by 4 bases and J by 7 bases, with 14 bases between the two germline ends.

This clone was detected only once. The rearrangement links TRBV6-5 to TRBJ1-1; TRBD1 matches 9 bases. J gave up 5 bases and V 6 bases, and 10 bases lay outside the gene matches. This CDR3 has 15 residues. Germline CDR1 reads MNHEY; CDR2 reads SVGAGI. CDR3 region: CASSTSTGGGTEAFF. DNA for the CDR3: TGTGCCAGCAGCACATCGACAGGGGGTGGAACTGAAGCTTTCTTT.

The chain joins TRBV2 to TRBJ1-1; 7 bases match TRBD1. The CDR3 extends over 15 amino acids. V lost 4 bases to trimming and J lost 0 bases; unmatched junction nucleotides: 5. CDR1 is SNHLY and CDR2 is FYNNEI in the germline V gene. The CDR3 spells CASSGNRGLNTEAFF. The CDR3 DNA sequence: TGTGCCAGCAGTGGGAACAGGGGCCTGAACACTGAAGCTTTCTTT.

The chain links TRBV9 to TRBJ1-2; 9 bases fit TRBD1. Germline CDR1 SGDLS, CDR2 YYNGEE. The CDR3 has 22 amino acids. J lost 6 bases, V lost 0 bases, and 27 bases had no gene match. For the CDR3, the DNA is TGTGCCAGCAGCGTAGCTCTAACAGAACCCGGGAGGGGGACAGGGTTGGTTCATGGCTACACCTTC. It translates to CASSVALTEPGRGTGLVHGYTF.

The V gene is TRBV7-6, the J gene TRBJ2-1, with a weak D call TRBD2 (5 bases). Germline values: CDR1 SGHVS, CDR2 FNYEAQ. Trimming removed 5 bases at V and 10 bases at J, with 9 bases between. The CDR3 is made up of 11 amino acids. The CDR3 sequence: CASSLEGEQFF. The CDR3 DNA sequence: TGTGCCAGCAGCCTTGAGGGAGAGCAGTTCTTC.

The chain recombines TRBV28 with TRBJ1-2; 9 bases line up with TRBD1. The CDR3 runs to 16 residues. Germline values: CDR1 MDHEN, CDR2 SYDVKM. Trimming at V came to 6 bases and at J to 1 base, leaving 9 bases not matched to a gene. Here the CDR3 DNA reads TGTGCCAGCAGCCCCCGGGGACAGGGCCATAACTATGGCTACACCTTC. Its protein product is CASSPRGQGHNYGYTF.

The V gene is TRBV28, the J gene TRBJ1-5; TRBD1 agrees at 12 bases. Germline values: CDR1 MDHEN, CDR2 SYDVKM. V lost 1 base to trimming and J lost 10 bases; unmatched junction nucleotides: 5. The CDR3 consists of 15 residues. CDR3 DNA: TGTGCCAGCAGTTTATCCGGGACAGGGGGCCTCCCCCAGCATTTT. Amino acid sequence: CASSLSGTGGLPQHF.

The CDR3 DNA sequence: TGTGCCAGCGGCCACGGGACGGCATACGAGCAGTACTTC. As protein: CASGHGTAYEQYF. This chain uses TRBV9 with TRBJ2-7; D is perhaps TRBD1 or TRBD2 (5 bases each). Trimming pared 7 bases from V and 4 bases from J, leaving 15 bases between. CDR3 length equals 13 residues. CDR1 is SGDLS, CDR2 YYNGEE, per germline.

The chain employs TRBV19 and TRBJ2-7; 11 bases match TRBD1. The V gene end was trimmed by 3 bases and the J gene end by 0 bases; junction bases not matched to a gene: 1. Germline CDR1 is LNHDA and CDR2 is SQIVND (reference sequence). The CDR3 has 15 residues. This CDR3 is CASSIGTGGSYEQYF. CDR3 bases: TGTGCCAGTAGTATCGGGACAGGGGGCTCCTACGAGCAGTACTTC.

The chain couples TRBV27 to TRBJ2-1; the D is unclear. Germline CDR1 is MNHEY and CDR2 is SMNVEV (reference sequence). V dropped 8 bases and J dropped 5 bases, with 10 bases sitting between them. The CDR3 contains 12 residues. CDR3 residues: CASSKENNEQFF. Written as DNA, the CDR3 is TGTGCCAGCTCTAAAGAAAACAATGAGCAGTTCTTC.

The rearrangement joins TRBV11-2 to TRBJ1-4, with D hard to call. This CDR3 is built from 13 residues. CDR1 is SGHAT, CDR2 FQNNGV, per germline. V shed 3 bases and J shed 2 bases, with 4 bases lying between them. This CDR3 reads CASSFGTNEKLFF. In DNA, the CDR3 is TGTGCCAGCAGCTTTGGTACTAATGAAAAACTGTTTTTT. Full variable domain (rest looked up from reference TRBV11-2 and TRBJ1-4): EAGVAQSPRYKIIEKRQSVAFWCNPISGHATLYWYQQILGQGPKLLIQFQNNGVVDDSQLPKDRFSAERLKGVDSTLKIQPAKLEDSAVYLCASSFGTNEKLFFGSGTQLSVL.

This rearrangement joins TRBV7-2 to TRBJ2-7; the D call may be TRBD1 or TRBD2 (5 bases each). Trimming pared 5 bases from V and 3 bases from J, leaving 23 bases between. CDR1 SGHTA and CDR2 FQGNSA come from the germline V gene. The CDR3 sequence is 17 residues long. The CDR3 DNA reads as TGTGCCAGCAGCGGACGGGACGAGCCTAAGGGGTTCTACGAGCAGTACTTC. The encoded protein is CASSGRDEPKGFYEQYF.

This clone came up once. V gene TRBV5-1 combines with J gene TRBJ2-3, with 16 bases that match TRBD2. After removal of 4 bases from V and 8 bases from J, the junction contained 7 bases not matched to a gene. This CDR3 region has 16 residues. CDR1 is SGHRS and CDR2 is YFSETQ in the germline V gene. CDR3 in DNA: TGCGCCAGCAGCGCCGGGACTAGCGGGAGGGCCGGTACGCAGTATTTT. The encoded protein is CASSAGTSGRAGTQYF.